This is a list of T cell receptor beta chains from one sample in a study of control samples from healthy donors and cancer patients. Using immunoSEQ multiplex PCR, the repertoire was profiled, and TCRdb retains in-frame clones only, with some absent. The sample yields 65,000 to 95,000 clones, 89% seen once. Material for sequencing was blood. These receptors were obtained from a man aged 50 or older in good health. CDR3s include the opening cysteine and the closing phenylalanine or tryptophan. Each record gives: clone size, J gene, V gene, D gene, CDR3 protein, CDR3 DNA. The D gene is left open where the match is weak. Rows may omit the clone size; those that give it use once, few, many or a size class.

>NA|TRBJ1-1|TRBV10-1|NA
CASSGHLLGNTEAFF
TGCGCCAGCAGTGGTCACCTTCTTGGGAACACTGAAGCTTTCTTT
>once|TRBJ1-2|TRBV4-1|NA
CASSQEGRYGYTF
TGCGCCAGCAGCCAAGAGGGCAGGTATGGCTACACCTTC
>NA|TRBJ2-4|TRBV9|TRBD1
CASSVGDRSQNIQYF
TGTGCCAGCAGCGTTGGGGACAGGTCCCAAAACATTCAGTACTTC
>NA|TRBJ2-1|TRBV18|NA
CASSPNNEQFF
TGTGCCAGCTCACCCAACAATGAGCAGTTCTTC
>NA|TRBJ2-5|TRBV24-1|TRBD1
CATSDSTGAGETQYF
TGTGCCACCAGTGATTCCACAGGGGCCGGAGAGACCCAGTACTTC
>NA|TRBJ2-5|TRBV5-4|TRBD1
CASSLGGQGARTQYF
TGTGCCAGCAGCTTGGGTGGACAGGGTGCCAGGACCCAGTACTTC
>NA|TRBJ2-1|TRBV10-3|NA
CAIRPPDRSNEQFF
TGTGCCATCAGGCCACCAGACAGGTCCAATGAGCAGTTCTTC
>NA|TRBJ2-1|TRBV19|NA
CASKSLAERGEQFF
TGTGCCAGTAAGTCACTAGCAGAAAGGGGTGAGCAGTTCTTC
>NA|TRBJ1-2|TRBV3-1/TRBV3-2|NA
CASSQDKGGGYTF
TGTGCCAGCAGCCAAGATAAGGGGGGTGGCTACACCTTC
>NA|TRBJ1-1|TRBV6-5|NA
CASSYGFRTEAFF
TGTGCCAGCAGTTACGGGTTTCGGACTGAAGCTTTCTTT
>NA|TRBJ1-6|TRBV5-7|NA
CASGRTEHNSPLHF
TGTGCCAGCGGCCGGACAGAACATAATTCACCCCTCCACTTT
>NA|TRBJ2-3|TRBV7-3|NA
CASSQTTSTDTQYF
TGTGCCAGCAGCCAGACTACTAGCACAGATACGCAGTATTTT
>NA|TRBJ2-3|TRBV7-9|NA
CASSLFTDTQYF
TGTGCCAGCAGCTTATTCACAGATACGCAGTATTTT
>NA|TRBJ1-5|TRBV19|TRBD1
CASSIGDRVINQPQHF
TGTGCCAGTAGTATAGGAGACAGGGTGATCAATCAGCCCCAGCATTTT
>NA|TRBJ2-2|TRBV2|NA
CASSQTRVGATGELFF
TGTGCCAGCAGTCAAACGAGGGTCGGGGCCACCGGGGAGCTGTTTTTT
>NA|TRBJ2-7|TRBV18|TRBD2
CASSRGLEGEQYF
TGTGCCAGCTCACGAGGACTAGAGGGCGAGCAGTACTTC
>NA|TRBJ1-1|TRBV6-1|NA
CASSEEGGGGTEAFF
TGTGCCAGCAGTGAAGAAGGTGGAGGGGGCACTGAAGCTTTCTTT
>NA|TRBJ1-2|TRBV9|TRBD1
CASSVQGADYGYTF
TGTGCCAGCAGCGTTCAGGGGGCGGACTATGGCTACACCTTC
>NA|TRBJ2-7|TRBV9|NA
CASSHTILTGFYEQYF
TGTGCCAGCAGCCACACTATTCTGACAGGTTTCTACGAGCAGTACTTC
>NA|TRBJ1-4|TRBV5-1|TRBD1
CASSLGQAGGKLFF
TGCGCCAGCAGCTTAGGACAGGCCGGCGGAAAACTGTTTTTT
>few|TRBJ1-2|TRBV7-9|NA
CASSLPGYGYTF
TGTGCCAGCAGCCTCCCCGGCTATGGCTACACCTTC
>NA|TRBJ1-3|TRBV2|NA
CASSEVPGQKPGNTIYF
TGTGCCAGCAGTGAAGTCCCCGGACAGAAACCTGGAAACACCATATATTTT
>NA|TRBJ2-4|TRBV7-2|TRBD1
CASSLEGQGADIQYF
TGTGCCAGCAGCTTAGAAGGACAGGGGGCCGACATTCAGTACTTC
>NA|TRBJ1-1|TRBV10-2|NA
CASSKPFGMNTEAFF
TGCGCCAGCAGTAAGCCTTTCGGGATGAACACTGAAGCTTTCTTT
>NA|TRBJ2-7|TRBV30|NA
CASQREREQYF
TGTGCCTCCCAACGAGAGAGAGAGCAGTACTTC
>NA|TRBJ1-5|TRBV19|NA
CASSIHGQPQHF
TGTGCCAGTAGTATTCACGGGCAGCCCCAGCATTTT
>NA|TRBJ2-7|TRBV2|TRBD1
CASSRDRGAYEQYF
TGTGCCAGCAGTCGGGACAGGGGGGCCTACGAGCAGTACTTC
>NA|TRBJ1-4|TRBV4-3|NA
CASSQDLIGANEKLFF
TGCGCCAGCAGCCAAGATCTTATAGGGGCTAATGAAAAACTGTTTTTT
>NA|TRBJ1-4|TRBV5-4|TRBD1
CASSTTGGVTEKLFF
TGTGCCAGCAGCACTACAGGGGGAGTGACTGAAAAACTGTTTTTT
>NA|TRBJ1-1|TRBV12-3/TRBV12-4|NA
CASSLIGTEAFF
TGTGCCAGCAGTTTAATCGGTACTGAAGCTTTCTTT
>NA|TRBJ2-5|TRBV5-6|NA
CASSLEETQYF
TGTGCCAGCAGCTTGGAAGAGACCCAGTACTTC
>NA|TRBJ2-5|TRBV7-2|NA
CASSFLTQETQYF
TGTGCCAGCAGCTTTTTAACACAAGAGACCCAGTACTTC
>NA|TRBJ2-5|TRBV2|NA
CASRGGETQYF
TGTGCCAGCAGAGGAGGGGAGACCCAGTACTTC
>NA|TRBJ2-1|TRBV6-5|TRBD1
CASKISRDRVVGQFF
TGTGCCAGCAAGATCTCAAGGGACAGGGTAGTTGGGCAGTTCTTC
>NA|TRBJ1-4|TRBV6-6|TRBD1
CASRRQGDDGKLFF
TGTGCCAGCAGACGACAGGGGGATGATGGAAAACTGTTTTTT
>NA|TRBJ1-1|TRBV6-5|NA
CASSPGGGDTEAFF
TGTGCCAGCAGTCCCGGGGGAGGGGACACTGAAGCTTTCTTT
>once|TRBJ1-6|TRBV11-2|NA
CASSLTGSNSPLHF
TGTGCCAGCAGCTTAACAGGTTCTAATTCACCCCTCCACTTT
>once|TRBJ2-7|TRBV5-4|TRBD1
CASSPGQGAYEQYF
TGTGCCAGCAGCCCGGGACAGGGGGCCTACGAGCAGTACTTC
>NA|TRBJ1-6|TRBV19|NA
CASRTPWRDADSPLHF
TGTGCCAGTAGGACCCCTTGGCGGGACGCTGATTCACCCCTCCACTTT
>NA|TRBJ2-5|TRBV6-5|TRBD2
CASTALAGGETQYF
TGTGCCAGCACCGCCCTGGCGGGAGGGGAGACCCAGTACTTC
>NA|TRBJ2-5|TRBV24-1|NA
CATSDLGQQETQYF
TGTGCCACCAGTGATTTGGGGCAGCAAGAGACCCAGTACTTC
>once|TRBJ1-2|TRBV7-2|NA
CASTPKGGGYTF
TGTGCCAGCACCCCGAAGGGGGGCGGCTACACCTTC
>NA|TRBJ1-1|TRBV6-2/TRBV6-3|NA
CASRPGQMNTEAFF
TGTGCCAGCAGGCCTGGACAGATGAACACTGAAGCTTTCTTT
>NA|TRBJ1-1|TRBV7-3|NA
CASSLRPNTEAFF
TGTGCCAGCAGCCTACGCCCAAACACTGAAGCTTTCTTT
>NA|TRBJ1-1|TRBV4-2|NA
CASSLSPGMNTEAFF
TGTGCCAGCAGCCTCAGTCCAGGAATGAACACTGAAGCTTTCTTT